The next 21 T cell receptor beta chains were all read from a single sample in a study of T-cell reconstitution after alpha-beta-depleted transplantation in children. Unique molecular identifiers featured in how the TCRbeta library was prepared. TCRdb reanalysed the PCR reads using MiXCR and keeps one entry per CDR3 protein. The table records around 500,000 distinct CDR3 sequences, around 12% of them present only once. The sequencing here drew on PBMCs from the stem cell graft donor, taken from the stem cell graft. Every receptor here comes from a human donor who donated a stem cell graft to a child with combined immunodeficiency.

Notes on this clonotype: At one end the junction does not follow the germline gene, possibly because of a read error. The chain joins TRBV5-1 to TRBJ1-5; D call uncertain. CDR1 and CDR2 (germline): SGHRS, YFSETQ. This CDR3 contains 15 residues. The CDR3 DNA is TGCGCCAGCAGCTTGCTATCAGGATCCAATGAGCCCCAGCATTTT. Its translation is CASSLLSGSNEPQHF. The variable domain in full, with the rest retrieved from reference TRBV5-1 and TRBJ1-5, is KAGVTQTPRYLIKTRGQQVTLSCSPISGHRSVSWYQQTPGQGLQFLFEYFSETQRNKGNFPGRFSGRQFSNSRSEMNVSTLELGDSALYLCASSLLSGSNEPQHFGDGTRLSIL.

This chain connects TRBV20-1 to TRBJ2-2, with D possibly being TRBD2 (7 bases). From germline, CDR1 is DFQATT and CDR2 SNEGSKA (reference sequence). The CDR3 totals 15 residues. Deletions cut 5 bases from V and 4 bases from J, with 17 bases between. CDR3 sequence (DNA): TGCAGTGCTTGGGGGGGCGGGTCGGGCACCGGGGAGCTGTTTTTT. Translating gives CSAWGGGSGTGELFF.

This clonotype was picked up many times. This chain uses TRBV12-3 or TRBV12-4 with TRBJ2-5, with D perhaps TRBD2 (5 bases). CDR3 length: 14 residues. V dropped 4 bases and J dropped 4 bases, with 13 bases sitting between them. CDR3 bases: TGTGCCAGCAGTTCCTCCGTTGGGAGAGAGACCCAGTACTTC. It specifies CASSSSVGRETQYF.

J is TRBJ1-1 and V is TRBV12-3 or TRBV12-4; D may be TRBD1 (5 bases). Trimming cost V 3 bases and J 10 bases, with 15 bases left between them. This CDR3 region has 13 residues. CDR3: CASSLGDPSGAFF. The DNA of the CDR3 is TGTGCCAGCAGTTTGGGGGATCCCTCGGGAGCTTTCTTT.

The chain couples TRBV6-2 or TRBV6-3 to TRBJ2-5; maybe TRBD1 (6 bases). The ends were cut back, 5 bases at V and 5 bases at J, with 21 bases in the middle. The CDR3 sequence is 16 residues long. The germline V gene has CDR1 MNHEY and CDR2 SVGEGT. Written as DNA, the CDR3 is TGTGCCAGCAGTCTACCCGAACAGGGTATCGTGGAGACCCAGTACTTC. Encoded protein: CASSLPEQGIVETQYF.

This clonotype was seen more than once but under ten times. The chain combines TRBV7-2 with TRBJ1-1, with 7 bases fitting TRBD1. Germline loops: CDR1 SGHTA, CDR2 FQGNSA. The CDR3 spans 13 residues. Trimming removed 5 bases from V and 8 bases from J; junction bases left unmatched: 8. The CDR3 sequence is CASSVPGQQEAFF. The CDR3 nucleotides read TGTGCCAGCAGCGTTCCGGGACAGCAAGAAGCTTTCTTT. Variable domain in full (rest from reference TRBV7-2 and TRBJ1-1): GAGVSQSPSNKVTEKGKDVELRCDPISGHTALYWYRQSLGQGLEFLIYFQGNSAPDKSGLPSDRFSAERTGGSVSTLTIQRTQQEDSAVYLCASSVPGQQEAFFGQGTRLTVV.

This clonotype has more than one count but fewer than ten. This chain connects TRBV5-1 to TRBJ1-1; 9 nucleotides line up with TRBD1. V shed 4 bases, J shed 0 bases, and the junction held 7 bases outside the gene matches. The CDR3 consists of 16 residues. In germline, CDR1 is SGHRS, CDR2 YFSETQ. The CDR3 protein is CASSPDRGGVNTEAFF. The CDR3 nucleotides are TGCGCCAGCAGCCCTGACAGGGGGGGAGTGAACACTGAAGCTTTCTTT.

The J gene is TRBJ2-7, the V gene TRBV15; perhaps D is TRBD1 or TRBD2 (5 bases each). The V gene's germline CDR1 is LNHNV and CDR2 YYDKDF (reference sequence). V lost 2 bases and J lost 3, with 11 bases in between. The CDR3 sequence is 14 residues long. The CDR3 sequence: CATSRSAGSYEQYF. The DNA for the CDR3 is TGTGCCACCAGCAGATCCGCAGGGAGCTACGAGCAGTACTTC.

The DNA of the CDR3 is TGCAGTGCTAGAGGGACAGCCTATAATTCACCCCTCCACTTT. It encodes CSARGTAYNSPLHF. This sequence joins TRBV20-1 and TRBJ1-6, with D possibly being TRBD1 (6 bases). Germline loops: CDR1 DFQATT, CDR2 SNEGSKA (reference sequence). The CDR3 has 14 residues. Trimming stripped 1 base from V and 2 bases from J, with 6 bases between.

In its sample, this clonotype was seen a few times. The chain recombines TRBV7-2 with TRBJ2-4; TRBD1 might be the D (5 bases). The CDR3 runs 15 residues. Trimming removed 5 bases from V and 3 bases from J, with 14 bases in between. The germline CDR1 and CDR2 sequences are SGHTA and FQGNSA. The CDR3 here is CASSPQGGNKNIQYF. In DNA form, the CDR3 reads TGTGCCAGCAGCCCCCAGGGTGGAAACAAAAACATTCAGTACTTC.

This clonotype has ten or more counts. The chain joins TRBV20-1 to TRBJ1-3; D is unclear. The CDR3 has 14 residues. The germline V and J ends were trimmed by 7 bases and 0 bases, with 13 bases remaining between them. Germline-derived CDR1 and CDR2 are DFQATT and SNEGSKA (reference sequence). The CDR3 nucleotides are TGCAGTGGGGCGGGCCCGAGCTCTGGAAACACCATATATTTT. Translation gives CSGAGPSSGNTIYF.

This clonotype was seen a handful of times. The CDR3 region has the DNA TGTGCCAGCTTCTCAGGGGATGGCTACACCTTC. Translation gives CASFSGDGYTF. The rearrangement uses TRBV12-3 or TRBV12-4 and TRBJ1-2; D possibly corresponds to TRBD1 (6 bases). The V end lost 8 bases, the J end lost 6 bases, and 10 bases lay between the germline ends. The CDR3 contains 11 residues.

V usage is TRBV5-1 and J usage is TRBJ2-3; 9 positions match TRBD2. The CDR3 consists of 14 residues. Germline CDR1 reads SGHRS; CDR2 reads YFSETQ. Losses at the gene ends were 6 bases for V and 6 bases for J; bases not matched to a gene: 8. In nucleotides, the CDR3 is TGCGCCAGCAAATTTGCGGGAGGGCCCGATACGCAGTATTTT. It encodes CASKFAGGPDTQYF.

This chain uses TRBV7-2 with TRBJ2-7, with D perhaps matching TRBD2 (5 bases). Germline V gene data show CDR1 as SGHTA and CDR2 as FQGNSA. The CDR3 loop spans 15 amino acids. V gave up 3 bases and J gave up 5 bases, with 17 bases separating them. The CDR3: CASSFLRGYLHEQYF. The CDR3 bases are TGTGCCAGCAGCTTCCTGAGAGGGTATCTCCACGAGCAGTACTTC.

This chain links TRBV29-1 with TRBJ1-1; D is undetermined. The germline V gene has CDR1 SQVTM and CDR2 ANQGSEA. The ends were cut back, 2 bases at V and 0 bases at J, with 13 bases in the middle. The CDR3 has 15 residues. In DNA, the CDR3 is TGCAGCGTTGAAAGGTGGGTGGGTCTGAACACTGAAGCTTTCTTT. Translated: CSVERWVGLNTEAFF.

There are many counts of this clonotype. CDR3 loop: CATRDDRDSRTQYF. CDR3 sequence (DNA): TGTGCCACCAGGGATGACCGGGACAGCCGTACGCAGTATTTT. V gene TRBV24-1 combines with J gene TRBJ2-3; 7 bases line up with TRBD1. The V gene end was trimmed by 7 bases and the J gene end by 8 bases; junction bases not matched to a gene: 11. The CDR3 loop spans 14 amino acids. Germline CDR1 is KGHDR and CDR2 is SFDVKD.

This clonotype was picked up many times. This CDR3 reads CASRSQGAVYEQYF. Here the CDR3 DNA reads TGCGCCAGCAGATCACAGGGGGCGGTCTACGAGCAGTACTTC. The gene calls are TRBV5-1 and TRBJ2-7, with TRBD1 matching over 9 bases. The CDR3 sequence is 14 residues long. V was clipped by 5 bases and J by 3 bases; unmatched bases: 6. Germline values: CDR1 SGHRS, CDR2 YFSETQ.

The chain has TRBV29-1 and TRBJ2-1; no definite D call. This CDR3 has 11 residues. Germline V gene sequence: CDR1 SQVTM, CDR2 ANQGSEA. The V end was cut by 4 bases, the J end by 3 bases, with 4 bases between. The CDR3 spells CSVADYNEQFF. The DNA for the CDR3 is TGCAGCGTTGCGGACTACAATGAGCAGTTCTTC.

The chain recombines TRBV7-2 with TRBJ2-5, with 9 bases lining up with TRBD2. The germline V gene has CDR1 SGHTA and CDR2 FQGNSA. The length of the CDR3 is 17 residues. Unmatched junction bases numbered 15, after V lost 5 bases and J lost 5 bases. This CDR3 is CASSPFPRGGLGETQYF. The CDR3 bases are TGTGCCAGCAGCCCCTTTCCGCGGGGGGGCCTTGGTGAGACCCAGTACTTC.

This clonotype was seen more than once but under ten times. J is TRBJ2-1 and V is TRBV5-5, with D maybe TRBD2 (5 bases). This CDR3 is built from 16 residues. From germline, CDR1 is SGHKS and CDR2 YYEKEE (reference sequence). Trimming pared 4 bases from V and 0 bases from J, leaving 14 bases between. The CDR3 DNA follows: TGTGCCAGCAGCCCTCTAGCTCGGAGCTCCTACAATGAGCAGTTCTTC. Its protein is CASSPLARSSYNEQFF.

This clonotype was counted at least ten times. This chain links TRBV6-1 with TRBJ2-1; D not certain. This CDR3 has 16 residues. The V end lost 3 bases, the J end lost 0 bases, and 12 bases lay between the germline ends. Germline CDR1 reads MNHNS; CDR2 reads SASEGT. The CDR3 nucleotides are TGTGCCAGCAGTGACGTGGGATACGGCTCCTACAATGAGCAGTTCTTC. Translation gives CASSDVGYGSYNEQFF.